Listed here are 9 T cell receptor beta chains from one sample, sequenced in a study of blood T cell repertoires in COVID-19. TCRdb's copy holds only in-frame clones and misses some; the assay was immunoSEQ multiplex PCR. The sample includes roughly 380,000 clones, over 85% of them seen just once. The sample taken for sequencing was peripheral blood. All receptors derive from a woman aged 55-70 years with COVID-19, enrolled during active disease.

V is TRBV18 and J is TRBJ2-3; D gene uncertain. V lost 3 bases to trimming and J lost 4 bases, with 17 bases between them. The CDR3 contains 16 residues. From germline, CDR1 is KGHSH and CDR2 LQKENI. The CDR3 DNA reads TGTGCCAGCTCACCGGTCCTAGGAGTTTGGCCAGATACGCAGTATTTT. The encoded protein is CASSPVLGVWPDTQYF.

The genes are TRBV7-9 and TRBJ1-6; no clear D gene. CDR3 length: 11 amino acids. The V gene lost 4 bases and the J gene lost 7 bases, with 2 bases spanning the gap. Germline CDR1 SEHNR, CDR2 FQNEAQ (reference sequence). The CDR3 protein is CASSSNSPLHF. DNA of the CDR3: TGTGCCAGCAGCTCAAATTCACCCCTCCACTTT.

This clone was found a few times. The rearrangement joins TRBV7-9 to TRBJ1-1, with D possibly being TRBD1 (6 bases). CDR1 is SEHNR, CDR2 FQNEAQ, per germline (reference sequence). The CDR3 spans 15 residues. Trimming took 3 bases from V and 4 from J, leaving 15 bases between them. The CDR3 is CASSFLGQRGTEAFF. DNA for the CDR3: TGTGCCAGCAGCTTCCTTGGACAGAGGGGCACTGAAGCTTTCTTT.

CDR3 coding DNA: TGTGCCAGCAGCCAATCAGGAGGGTTTAGCGAAAAACTGTTTTTT. It yields the protein CASSQSGGFSEKLFF. This chain joins TRBV16 and TRBJ1-4; D ambiguous. The CDR3 consists of 15 residues. Germline lookup yields CDR1 KGHSY and CDR2 FQNENV. The ends were cut back, 0 bases at V and 8 bases at J, with 13 bases in the middle. Variable domain in full (rest from reference TRBV16 and TRBJ1-4): GEEVAQTPKHLVRGEGQKAKLYCAPIKGHSYVFWYQQVLKNEFKFLISFQNENVFDETGMPKERFSAKCLPNSPCSLEIQATKLEDSAVYFCASSQSGGFSEKLFFGSGTQLSVL.

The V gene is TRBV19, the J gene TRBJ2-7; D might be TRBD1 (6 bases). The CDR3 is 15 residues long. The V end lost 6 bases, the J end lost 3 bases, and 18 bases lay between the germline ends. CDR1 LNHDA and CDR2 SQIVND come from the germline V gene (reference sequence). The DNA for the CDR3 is TGTGCCAGTAGAGACCCCAGGGGAAAGAGCTACGAGCAGTACTTC. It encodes CASRDPRGKSYEQYF.

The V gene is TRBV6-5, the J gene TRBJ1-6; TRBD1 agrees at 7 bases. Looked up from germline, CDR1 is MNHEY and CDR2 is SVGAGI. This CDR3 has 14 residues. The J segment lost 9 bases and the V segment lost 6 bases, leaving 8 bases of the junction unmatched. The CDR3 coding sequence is TGTGCCAGCAGCCAAGACAGGGTGGGTTCACCCCTCCACTTT. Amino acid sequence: CASSQDRVGSPLHF.

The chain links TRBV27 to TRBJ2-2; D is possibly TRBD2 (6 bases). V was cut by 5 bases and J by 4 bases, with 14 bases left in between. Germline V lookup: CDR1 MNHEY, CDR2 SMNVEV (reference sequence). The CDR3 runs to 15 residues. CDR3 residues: CASSGQGGGTGELFF. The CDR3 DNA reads TGTGCCAGCAGTGGGCAGGGAGGAGGCACCGGGGAGCTGTTTTTT.

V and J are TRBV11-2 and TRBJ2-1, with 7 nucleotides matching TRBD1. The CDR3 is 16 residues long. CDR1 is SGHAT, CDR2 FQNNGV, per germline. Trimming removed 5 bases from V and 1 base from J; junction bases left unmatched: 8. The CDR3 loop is CASSPYLTGSYNEQFF. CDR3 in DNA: TGTGCCAGCAGCCCCTACCTGACAGGGTCCTACAATGAGCAGTTCTTC.

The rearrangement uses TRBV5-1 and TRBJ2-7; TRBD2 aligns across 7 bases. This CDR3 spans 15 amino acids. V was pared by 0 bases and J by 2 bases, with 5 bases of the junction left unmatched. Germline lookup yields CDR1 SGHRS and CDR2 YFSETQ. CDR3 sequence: CASSLAVAGAYEQYF. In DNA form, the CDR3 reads TGCGCCAGCAGCTTGGCAGTGGCGGGGGCCTACGAGCAGTACTTC.